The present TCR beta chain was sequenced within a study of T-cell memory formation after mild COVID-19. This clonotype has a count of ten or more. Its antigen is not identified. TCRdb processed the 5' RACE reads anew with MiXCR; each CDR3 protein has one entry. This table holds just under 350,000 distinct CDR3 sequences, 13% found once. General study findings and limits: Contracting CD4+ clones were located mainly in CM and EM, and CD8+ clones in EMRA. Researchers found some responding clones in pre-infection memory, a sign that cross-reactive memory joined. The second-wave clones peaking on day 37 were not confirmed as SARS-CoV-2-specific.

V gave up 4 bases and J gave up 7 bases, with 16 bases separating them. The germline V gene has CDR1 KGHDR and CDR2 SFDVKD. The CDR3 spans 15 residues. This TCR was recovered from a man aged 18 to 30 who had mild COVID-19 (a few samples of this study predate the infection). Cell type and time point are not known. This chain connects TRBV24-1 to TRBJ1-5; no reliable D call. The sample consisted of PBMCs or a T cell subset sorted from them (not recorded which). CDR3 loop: CATSERWEGEQPQHF. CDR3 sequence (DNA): TGTGCCACCAGTGAAAGGTGGGAGGGAGAGCAGCCCCAGCATTTT.